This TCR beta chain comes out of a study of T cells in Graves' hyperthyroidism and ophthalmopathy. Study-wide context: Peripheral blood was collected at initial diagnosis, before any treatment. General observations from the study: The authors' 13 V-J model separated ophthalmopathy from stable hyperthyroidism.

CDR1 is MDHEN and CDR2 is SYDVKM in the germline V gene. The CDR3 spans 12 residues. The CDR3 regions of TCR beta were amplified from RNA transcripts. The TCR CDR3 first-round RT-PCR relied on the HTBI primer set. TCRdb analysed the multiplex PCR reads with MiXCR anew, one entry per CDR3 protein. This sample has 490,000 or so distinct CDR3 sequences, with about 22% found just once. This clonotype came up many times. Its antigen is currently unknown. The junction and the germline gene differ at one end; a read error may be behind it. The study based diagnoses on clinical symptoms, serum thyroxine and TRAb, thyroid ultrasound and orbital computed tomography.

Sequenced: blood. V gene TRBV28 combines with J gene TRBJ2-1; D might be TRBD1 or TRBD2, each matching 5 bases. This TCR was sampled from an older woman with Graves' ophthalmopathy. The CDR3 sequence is CASGLGGGEQFF. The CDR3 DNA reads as TGTGCCAGCGGTTTAGGTGGGGGTGAGCAGTTCTTC. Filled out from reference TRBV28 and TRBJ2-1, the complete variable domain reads DVKVTQSSRYLVKRTGEKVFLECVQDMDHENMFWYRQDPGLGLRLIYFSYDVKMKEKGDIPEGYSVSREKKERFSLILESASTNQTSMYLCASGLGGGEQFFGPGTRLTVL.